The 18 T cell receptor beta chains presented below share a single source sample, sequenced in a study of radiotherapy plus CTLA-4 blockade in lung cancer. The data were produced by immunoSEQ multiplex PCR, yet TCRdb's version contains in-frame clones alone and is incomplete. The sample records 70,000 to 90,000 clones, around 80% being singletons. The material was peripheral blood, obtained from a patient treated with radiotherapy plus ipilimumab. Source of these receptors: a human donor with non-small cell lung cancer who had a complete response to radiotherapy plus ipilimumab.

The chain recombines TRBV18 with TRBJ2-7, with a possible D match to TRBD1 (6 bases). CDR1 and CDR2 from the germline V gene are KGHSH and LQKENI. V lost 6 bases to trimming and J lost 3 bases, with 15 bases between them. The CDR3 is 14 amino acids. The CDR3 bases are TGTGCCAGCTCGGACGGACAGATATTCTACGAGCAGTACTTC. The encoded protein is CASSDGQIFYEQYF.

The chain combines TRBV21-1 with TRBJ2-7; TRBD2 is the table's D call, not checked against the DNA. TRBV21-1 is an annotated pseudogene. This CDR3 spans 14 amino acids. CDR3 bases: TGTGCCAGCAGCAAAGCCGACTTTGTCTACGAGCAGTACGTC. Protein product: CASSKADFVYEQYV.

This clone occurred a few times. The J gene is TRBJ1-2, the V gene TRBV30; a possible D gene is TRBD1 (5 bases). V lost 0 bases and J lost 5, with 13 bases in between. The CDR3 consists of 14 residues. CDR1 and CDR2 from the germline V gene are GTSNPN and SVGIG (reference sequence). This CDR3 reads CAWSVLGTEYGYTF. The CDR3 DNA sequence: TGTGCCTGGAGTGTATTGGGGACTGAGTATGGCTACACCTTC.

The chain is built from TRBV11-3 and TRBJ2-3, with TRBD1 identical over 7 bases. Germline V gene lookup returns CDR1 SGHNT and CDR2 YENEEA. Unmatched junction bases numbered 4, after V lost 5 bases and J lost 2 bases. This CDR3 comprises 14 residues. The CDR3 nucleotides read TGTGCCAGCAGCCCGGGACAGACCACAGATACGCAGTATTTT. Translating gives CASSPGQTTDTQYF.

The chain joins TRBV11-3 to TRBJ2-6, with D unclear. The V gene's germline CDR1 is SGHNT and CDR2 YENEEA. The CDR3 has 16 residues. V was trimmed by 1 base and J by 0 bases, leaving 7 bases between them. The DNA for the CDR3 is TGTGCCAGCAGCTTAGGTCAGACCTCTGGGGCCAACGTCCTGACTTTC. As protein: CASSLGQTSGANVLTF.

The chain uses TRBV19 and TRBJ1-2; 9 positions match TRBD1. J gave up 8 bases and V 5 bases, and 9 bases lay outside the gene matches. This CDR3 comprises 14 residues. Per the germline V gene, CDR1 is LNHDA and CDR2 is SQIVND (reference sequence). This chain's CDR3 is CASSLQGATSGYTF. CDR3 DNA sequence: TGTGCCAGTAGTCTACAGGGGGCGACTTCCGGCTACACCTTC.

V and J are TRBV6-5 and TRBJ2-5; maybe TRBD1 (5 bases). With the DNA end fitting TRBJ2-7 better, the J assignment may be wrong. CDR1 and CDR2 from the germline V gene are MNHEY and SVGAGI. This CDR3 is built from 15 residues. In nucleotides, the CDR3 is TGTGCCAGCAGTCCAGGCCAGGGCCGGTCCTACGAGCAGTACTTC. Amino acid sequence: CASSPGQGRSYEQYF.

The chain couples TRBV12-5 to TRBJ1-1; no firm D call. V gave up 6 bases and J gave up 4 bases, with 18 bases separating them. Germline lookup yields CDR1 LGHNT and CDR2 FRNRAP. CDR3 length: 15 residues. The DNA of the CDR3 is TGTGCTAGTGGCCCATCTAAGGGCGAAATCACTGAAGCTTTCTTT. This translates into CASGPSKGEITEAFF.

In this sample, this clone turned up once. The chain employs TRBV5-1 and TRBJ2-3; 14 bases are a match to TRBD2. The germline V gene encodes CDR1 SGHRS and CDR2 YFSETQ. The CDR3 covers 19 residues. V gave up 3 bases and J gave up 6 bases; unmatched junction bases: 15. The DNA for the CDR3 is TGCGCCAGCAGCTGGACTCCGGGACTAGCGGGAGCGGGGGGGGATACGCAGTATTTT. Translating gives CASSWTPGLAGAGGDTQYF.

The chain links TRBV29-1 to TRBJ1-1, with D maybe TRBD1 (5 bases). Trimming removed 7 bases from V and 1 base from J, with 13 bases in between. The CDR3 has 13 residues. The germline CDR1 and CDR2 sequences are SQVTM and ANQGSEA. The CDR3 is CSAPTDRNTEAFF. For the CDR3, the DNA is TGCAGCGCTCCGACAGATAGGAACACTGAAGCTTTCTTT. Complete variable domain (other parts from reference TRBV29-1 and TRBJ1-1): SAVISQKPSRDICQRGTSLTIQCQVDSQVTMMFWYRQQPGQSLTLIATANQGSEATYESGFVIDKFPISRPNLTFSTLTVSNMSPEDSSIYLCSAPTDRNTEAFFGQGTRLTVV.

The CDR3 nucleotides are TGTGCCAGTAGTATTGGGGCATCTTATAGCAATCAGCCCCAGCATTTT. It is translated as CASSIGASYSNQPQHF. The V and J genes are TRBV19 and TRBJ1-5; a weak D match, TRBD1 (5 bases). The CDR3 spans 16 residues. Germline V gene data show CDR1 as LNHDA and CDR2 as SQIVND (reference sequence). V was clipped by 3 bases and J by 0 bases, with 12 bases between them.

The chain joins TRBV6-6 to TRBJ2-2, with D perhaps matching TRBD1 or TRBD2 (5 bases each). Germline V gene lookup returns CDR1 MNHNY and CDR2 SVGAGI (reference sequence). The CDR3 totals 15 residues. The V gene lost 5 bases and the J gene lost 4 bases, with 14 bases spanning the gap. The CDR3 sequence is CASSTRGGGTGELFF. DNA of the CDR3: TGTGCCAGCAGTACCCGGGGCGGTGGCACCGGGGAGCTGTTTTTT.

The J gene is TRBJ1-2, the V gene TRBV27; 8 nucleotides agree with TRBD1. The V gene end was trimmed by 0 bases and the J gene end by 4 bases; junction bases not matched to a gene: 13. The CDR3 has 18 residues. Looked up from germline, CDR1 is MNHEY and CDR2 is SMNVEV (reference sequence). CDR3 region: CASSLSSGGAYGGYGYTF. CDR3 nucleotides: TGTGCCAGCAGTTTATCTTCAGGGGGCGCCTATGGCGGCTATGGCTACACCTTC.

V and J are TRBV5-6 and TRBJ2-1; D is perhaps TRBD1 or TRBD2 (5 bases each). The length of the CDR3 is 12 residues. The germline CDR1 and CDR2 sequences are SGHDT and YYEEEE. The V gene lost 5 bases and the J gene lost 6 bases, with 9 bases spanning the gap. CDR3 sequence: CASSRDGNEQFF. The CDR3 nucleotides are TGTGCCAGCAGTAGGGACGGCAATGAGCAGTTCTTC.

This sequence joins TRBV18 and TRBJ2-7; no reliable D call. The CDR3 extends over 13 amino acids. From germline, CDR1 is KGHSH and CDR2 LQKENI. V was trimmed by 0 bases and J by 1 base, leaving 4 bases between them. CDR3 residues: CASSPPDSYEQYV. CDR3 sequence (DNA): TGTGCCAGCTCACCACCCGATTCCTACGAGCAGTACGTC.

The chain has TRBV28 and TRBJ2-3, with 8 bases fitting TRBD2. Trimming cost V 3 bases and J 3 bases; bases outside gene matches: 8. Germline V CDR1 and CDR2: MDHEN, SYDVKM. CDR3 length equals 16 residues. The CDR3: CASSFYREGGTDTQYF. The CDR3, as DNA: TGTGCCAGCAGTTTCTACCGGGAGGGGGGGACAGATACGCAGTATTTT.

This clone has more than one count but fewer than ten. The rearrangement links TRBV5-4 to TRBJ1-2; 7 nucleotides align to TRBD1. V dropped 4 bases and J dropped 0; count of bases not matched to a gene: 3. Germline V gene lookup returns CDR1 SGHNT and CDR2 YYREEE (reference sequence). The CDR3 is 14 residues long. The CDR3, as DNA: TGTGCCAGCAGCGTGGACAGGACTAACTATGGCTACACCTTC. It translates to CASSVDRTNYGYTF.

The CDR3 DNA follows: TGTGCCAGCAGTGAAGACAGGGAACATGGCTACACCTTC. Translating it yields CASSEDREHGYTF. This chain joins TRBV2 and TRBJ1-2; perhaps TRBD1 as D (6 bases). V was cut by 1 base and J by 6 bases, with 9 bases left in between. This CDR3 is built from 13 residues. Germline V lookup: CDR1 SNHLY, CDR2 FYNNEI.